The rows below give T cell receptor beta chains drawn from one sample of a study of blood T cell repertoires in COVID-19. TCRdb keeps only in-frame clones here, not all; method: immunoSEQ multiplex PCR. The sample includes almost 400,000 clones, 85% to 90% of them seen just once. Sequencing was carried out using PBMCs or T cells enriched from blood (not recorded which). All receptors derive from a woman aged 25-40 years who had recovered from COVID-19. Each CDR3 is given with its conserved first and last residue. D genes are given only for firm matches.

- | TRBV7-6 | CASSLGQSGANVLTF
- | TRBV9 | CASSVDSGAAPDTQYF
- | TRBV11-2 | CASSPRGAGESGANVLTF
TRBD1 | TRBV7-7 | CASSLNRGENTEAFF
TRBD1 | TRBV7-2 | CASSLENRGFDYGYTF
TRBD1 | TRBV30 | CAWNKGASQPQHF
TRBD2 | TRBV4-1 | CASSHNPGLAGGAETQYF
- | TRBV6-5 | CASSPNVQGGQPQHF
- | TRBV12-5 | CASGSRLGGPSNEQFF
- | TRBV6-1 | CASSEVGVPGLFNQPQHF
TRBD1 | TRBV10-3 | CAISEGDRVGEQFF
- | TRBV28 | CASSLTGRVNSNQPQHF
- | TRBV6-2/TRBV6-3 | CASSYSVIRISRAISNQPQHF
- | TRBV30 | CAWSEQGNQPQHF
TRBD1 | TRBV7-8 | CASSLRGPTEAFF
- | TRBV7-2 | CASSLVGGNTPYEQYF
TRBD2 | TRBV5-6 | CASSLTSGRANEQFF
- | TRBV21-1 | CASKPGGVQYF
- | TRBV7-9 | CASSFTYEQYF
TRBD1 | TRBV6-2/TRBV6-3 | CASSYSEGQLYYEQYF
TRBD1 | TRBV7-9 | CASSLGWKGAREQYF
- | TRBV4-1 | CASSQVKRTGNTIYF
- | TRBV3-1/TRBV3-2 | CASSTNREGYGYTF
- | TRBV5-4 | CASSHIGGNTEAFF
- | TRBV13 | CASSSGGGRNSPLHF
TRBD1 | TRBV4-1 | CASSQEGTGVSTDTQYF
- | TRBV28 | CASSLTGMNTEAFF
- | TRBV12-3/TRBV12-4 | CASEGGPYTEAFF
TRBD1 | TRBV12-5 | CASGLGGSGTGRSPLHF